The 10 T cell receptor beta chains listed next were all sequenced from one sample in a study of T cells in Graves' hyperthyroidism and ophthalmopathy. Regions amplified from RNA transcripts were the TCR beta CDR3 regions. When the TCR CDR3 underwent first-round RT-PCR, the HTBI primer set was used. Using its own MiXCR run on the multiplex PCR reads, TCRdb lists one record per CDR3 protein. The table includes roughly 200,000 distinct CDR3 sequences, about a sixth detected once. The material sequenced was blood. Every receptor here comes from a woman aged 45 to 65 with Graves' hyperthyroidism.

On this clonotype itself: A clone one base away is much larger, so this may be a read error. This sequence joins TRBV5-1 and TRBJ2-7; D is possibly TRBD1 (7 bases). CDR1 is SGHRS, CDR2 YFSETQ, per germline. The CDR3 has 15 residues. Trimming took off 4 bases at V and 3 bases at J, with 17 bases between the two ends. The DNA for the CDR3 is TGCGCCAGCAGCCTAAATGCGGGACAGAACTACGAGCAGTACTTC. It encodes CASSLNAGQNYEQYF.

This clonotype came up a few times. The V call is TRBV20-1, the J call TRBJ2-1; 13 positions match TRBD2. This CDR3 has 15 amino acids. CDR1 DFQATT and CDR2 SNEGSKA come from the germline V gene (reference sequence). V was pared by 3 bases and J by 9 bases, with 8 bases of the junction left unmatched. The CDR3 DNA is TGCAGTGCTAGGAAAGGACTAGCGGGAGTAGGTGAGCAGTTCTTC. Protein: CSARKGLAGVGEQFF.

This clonotype was seen a few times. The V gene is TRBV30, the J gene TRBJ2-3, with D unresolved. The CDR3 length is 11 residues. V was cut by 4 bases and J by 3 bases, with 5 bases left in between. Germline values: CDR1 GTSNPN, CDR2 SVGIG (reference sequence). CDR3 nucleotide sequence: TGTGCCTGGACGGATACAGATACGCAGTATTTT. Translation: CAWTDTDTQYF.

The chain is built from TRBV7-9 and TRBJ1-2; D unresolved. Between the trimmed V and J ends, which lost 2 bases and 5 bases, there was a span of 18 bases. Germline CDR1 reads SEHNR; CDR2 reads FQNEAQ (reference sequence). This CDR3 region has 16 residues. This CDR3 is CASSLIQDFTPYGYTF. The CDR3 DNA sequence: TGTGCCAGCAGCTTAATTCAGGATTTTACTCCTTATGGCTACACCTTC.

A word on this clonotype: A single base separates this from a much larger clone, so it may be a read error. The chain employs TRBV5-4 and TRBJ2-7, with D possibly matching TRBD1 (6 bases). The CDR3 loop spans 14 amino acids. CDR1 and CDR2 from the germline V gene are SGHNT and YYREEE (reference sequence). The CDR3 loop is CASNLRDKLYEQYF. In DNA, the CDR3 is TGTGCCAGCAACTTGAGGGACAAACTCTACGAGCAGTACTTC.

This clonotype came up many times. The J gene is TRBJ2-3, the V gene TRBV20-1; D remains unclear. Germline lookup yields CDR1 DFQATT and CDR2 SNEGSKA (reference sequence). The CDR3 spans 14 residues. V was cut by 6 bases and J by 2 bases, with 15 bases left in between. In DNA, the CDR3 is TGCAGTGCAACGGGCCGAGTCTCCACAGATACGCAGTATTTT. Protein: CSATGRVSTDTQYF.

The V call is TRBV11-2, the J call TRBJ2-3; a weak D match, TRBD1 (6 bases). This CDR3 is built from 14 residues. The V end lost 5 bases, the J end lost 0 bases, and 9 bases lay between the germline ends. The V gene's germline CDR1 is SGHAT and CDR2 FQNNGV. The chain's CDR3 is CASSRQVSTDTQYF. Here the CDR3 DNA reads TGTGCCAGCAGCAGACAGGTTAGCACAGATACGCAGTATTTT.

This clonotype was observed at least ten times. CDR3 sequence reads: CASSEAGVRFGYTF. The DNA for the CDR3 is TGTGCCAGCAGTGAGGCAGGGGTTCGCTTCGGCTACACCTTC. V usage is TRBV6-1 and J usage is TRBJ1-2, with D possibly being TRBD1 (6 bases). This CDR3 has 14 residues. The V and J ends lost 3 bases and 8 bases respectively, with 16 bases between them. From germline, CDR1 is MNHNS and CDR2 SASEGT.

This chain links TRBV10-3 with TRBJ2-3; the match to TRBD1 covers 9 bases. V was clipped by 6 bases and J by 1 base; unmatched bases: 8. The CDR3 runs 16 residues. CDR1 is ENHRY and CDR2 is SYGVKD in the germline V gene. The CDR3 loop reads CAIRAGTGRGTDTQYF. Here the CDR3 DNA reads TGTGCCATCAGGGCCGGGACAGGGAGAGGCACAGATACGCAGTATTTT.

The chain is built from TRBV20-1 and TRBJ2-7; D is undetermined. CDR3 length equals 14 residues. Trimming left V 5 bases short and J 0 bases short, with 14 bases between. The V gene's germline CDR1 is DFQATT and CDR2 SNEGSKA (reference sequence). DNA for the CDR3: TGCAGTGCTTCTAAGCCGGAGAGCTCCTACGAGCAGTACTTC. Translating it yields CSASKPESSYEQYF.